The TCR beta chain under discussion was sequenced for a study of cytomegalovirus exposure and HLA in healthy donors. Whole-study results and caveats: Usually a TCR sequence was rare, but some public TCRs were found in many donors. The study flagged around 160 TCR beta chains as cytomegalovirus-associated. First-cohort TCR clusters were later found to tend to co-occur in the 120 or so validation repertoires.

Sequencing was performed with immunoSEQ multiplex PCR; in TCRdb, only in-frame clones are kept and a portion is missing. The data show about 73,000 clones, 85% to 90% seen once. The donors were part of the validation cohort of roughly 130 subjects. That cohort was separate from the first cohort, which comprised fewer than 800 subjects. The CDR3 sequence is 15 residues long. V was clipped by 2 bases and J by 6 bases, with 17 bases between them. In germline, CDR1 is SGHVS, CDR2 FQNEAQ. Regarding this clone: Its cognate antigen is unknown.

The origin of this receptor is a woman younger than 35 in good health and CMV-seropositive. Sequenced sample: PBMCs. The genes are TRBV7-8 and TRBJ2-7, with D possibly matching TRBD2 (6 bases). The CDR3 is CASSLRDSNMGEQYF. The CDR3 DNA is TGTGCCAGCAGCTTACGGGACTCCAATATGGGCGAGCAGTACTTC.